This TCR beta chain was recorded in a study of CD8+ T cells in alopecia areata (dated by TCRdb to the late 2010s). Background for the entire study: The treated patients, all with moderate-to-severe alopecia areata, were enrolled in an open-label pilot trial of oral tofacitinib given at 5 to 10 mg twice daily. Patients received tofacitinib for 6 to 18 months and were then followed off drug for 6 months to check for delayed response and recurrence. High-throughput TCRbeta sequencing was used to examine T cell clonal expansion in alopecia areata in both the C3H/HeJ mouse model and human patients. Scalp tissue and sorted CD4+ and CD8+ peripheral blood T cells from patchy and totalis/universalis alopecia areata patients and from healthy controls were covered by human TCRbeta sequencing. Tofacitinib-treated patients had biopsies at baseline and at 4 and 24 weeks of treatment, with a later scalp biopsy in several patients. Scalp clonality was compared among normal scalp (n=4), patchy alopecia areata scalp (n=8), and alopecia totalis/universalis scalp (n=8). The RNA source kit depended on sample type: the PAXgene miRNA kit for fixed scalp, the miRNeasy kit for PBMCs, and the RNeasy kit for mouse skin. Amplification of TCRbeta CDR3 regions was done by immunoSEQ multiplex PCR using 35 Vbeta forward primers and 13 Jbeta reverse primers. Study-wide conclusions, independent of this receptor: Scalp TCR repertoire analysis is complicated because resident alphabeta T cells in normal human skin are also sequenced, whereas mouse skin is dominated by gammadelta T cells. Higher clonality and more expanded CD8+ clones were observed in lesional scalp than in normal scalp, particularly in alopecia totalis/universalis, a finding suggestive of antigenic drive. Shared TCR sequences between patients were less evident than in mice, which may be partly attributable to HLA diversity in the patient population.

Comment on this clone: What this receptor recognizes is not known. No base quality information exists; no much larger clone differs at one position.

Library prep was done by the immunoSEQ multiplex PCR assay. RNA was extracted from all samples and reverse transcribed into cDNA as template for TCR sequencing. SuperScript III was used to make first-strand cDNA, primed with a 2:1 mix of oligo-dT and random hexamers. Amplification bias was assessed with a synthetic immune receptor repertoire, and residual bias was removed computationally. The authors' analysis ran thus. After raw reads were preprocessed to remove errors, the CDR3 was defined following IMGT conventions as running from the conserved cysteine to phenylalanine. Clonality was computed as 1 minus the Shannon entropy, with the entropy normalized by log2 of the number of productive unique TCRs. Scalp TCRbeta sequences were cross-referenced with sorted blood CD4 and CD8 repertoires so that the CD4 or CD8 identity of scalp clones could be inferred. Imported from immuneACCESS, the table was reduced by TCRdb to in-frame sequences with V and J called. These copies leave out some clones; in studies compared against another copy, an unresolved V gene accounts for under half, and the cause of the remainder is not known. V and J calls and clone size are those listed in that table; D and trimming were worked out from the DNA. This sample is represented by 7,000 to 9,000 clones; 55% to 70% of them were singletons. Of the sample, around an eighth is held by the ten largest clones.

The meaning of the sample's time point label: baseline before oral tofacitinib. Lesional scalp punch biopsies and peripheral blood were collected from alopecia areata patients. Human scalp biopsies were immediately fixed in PAXgene tissue containers. V and J are trimmed by 0 bases and 3 bases, and the gene matches miss 15 bases of the junction. The CDR3 measures 19 amino acids from cysteine to phenylalanine. Left in the record is the CDR3 DNA by itself, 57 bases read in frame from the first base. Per the germline V gene, SQVTM is the CDR1 and ANQGSEA is the CDR2. The V and J genes are TRBV29-1 and TRBJ2-4, with 9 junctional bases fitting TRBD1. The source material was skin, sampled at week 0. The sequence was obtained from a human donor with alopecia areata. The DNA sequence is TGCAGCGTTGAAGATCTTTATTTGGACAGGGGTATTGTCAAAAACATTCAGTACTTC. The translation is CSVEDLYLDRGIVKNIQYF.